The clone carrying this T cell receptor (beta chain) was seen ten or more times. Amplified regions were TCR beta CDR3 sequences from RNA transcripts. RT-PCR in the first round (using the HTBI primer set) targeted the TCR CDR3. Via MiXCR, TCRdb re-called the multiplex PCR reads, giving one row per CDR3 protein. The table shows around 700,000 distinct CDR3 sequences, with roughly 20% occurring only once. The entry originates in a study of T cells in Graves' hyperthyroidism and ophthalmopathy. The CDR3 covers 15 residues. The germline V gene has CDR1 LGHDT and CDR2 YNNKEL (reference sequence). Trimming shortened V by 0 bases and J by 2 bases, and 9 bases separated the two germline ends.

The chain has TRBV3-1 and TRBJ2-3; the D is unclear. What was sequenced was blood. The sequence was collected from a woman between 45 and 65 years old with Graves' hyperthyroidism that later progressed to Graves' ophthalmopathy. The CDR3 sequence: CASSQDQVATDTQYF. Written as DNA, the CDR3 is TGTGCCAGCAGCCAAGATCAGGTGGCCACAGATACGCAGTATTTT.